The 15 T cell receptor beta chains listed next were all sequenced from one sample in a study of early T cells in non-severe SARS-CoV-2 infection. TCRdb independently ran MiXCR on the 5' RACE reads; one entry per CDR3 protein. The sample has around 47,000 distinct CDR3 sequences; approximately 11% are singletons. The specimen was whole blood. These receptors were taken from an adult who was a healthcare worker with PCR-confirmed SARS-CoV-2 infection or an uninfected control (not recorded which).

Ten or more counts support this clonotype. The chain uses TRBV11-2 and TRBJ2-3; tentative D call: TRBD1 (7 bases). Per germline, CDR1 SGHAT and CDR2 FQNNGV. Deletions cut 2 bases from V and 6 bases from J, with 15 bases between. The CDR3 sequence is 15 residues long. CDR3 residues: CASSLRREGGDTQYF. CDR3 sequence (DNA): TGTGCCAGCAGCTTAAGGCGGGAAGGGGGCGATACGCAGTATTTT.

This clonotype was observed at least ten times. The rearrangement uses TRBV4-3 and TRBJ1-2; 7 nucleotides align to TRBD1. The CDR3 spans 13 residues. Trimming removed 6 bases from V and 7 bases from J; junction bases left unmatched: 8. Germline V gene sequence: CDR1 LGHNA, CDR2 YSLEER. CDR3 sequence reads: CASSSHYRGGYTF. The CDR3 nucleotides are TGCGCCAGCAGTTCGCACTACAGGGGTGGCTACACCTTC.

The rearrangement uses TRBV12-2 and TRBJ2-1; the table's D call of TRBD1 was not tested on the DNA. TRBV12-2 is an annotated pseudogene. CDR3 length: 19 residues. DNA of the CDR3: TGTGCAAGTCGCTTAGGAAGATTAGGGCGGGGACCGTCCTACAATGAGCAGTTCTTC. It specifies CASRLGRLGRGPSYNEQFF.

The rearrangement joins TRBV24-1 to TRBJ2-1; no firm D call. The CDR3 has 14 residues. V was pared by 4 bases and J by 7 bases, with 13 bases between. Germline lookup yields CDR1 KGHDR and CDR2 SFDVKD. The CDR3 DNA reads as TGTGCCACCAGTGAACGTTATGGTGTTAATGAGCAGTTCTTC. It encodes CATSERYGVNEQFF.

The V and J genes are TRBV7-2 and TRBJ2-1; 8 positions match TRBD2. Germline-derived CDR1 and CDR2 are SGHTA and FQGNSA. Trimming at V came to 4 bases and at J to 7 bases, leaving 15 bases not matched to a gene. This CDR3 is 17 amino acids long. CDR3: CASSSSRPGLDSNEQFF. CDR3 nucleotide sequence: TGTGCCAGCAGCTCCTCCCGGCCGGGACTAGACAGTAATGAGCAGTTCTTC.

The V and J genes are TRBV11-1 and TRBJ2-1; 8 nucleotides match TRBD1. Germline trimming cut 1 base from V and 8 bases from J; bases unmatched to any gene: 4. The germline CDR1 and CDR2 sequences are SGHAT and FQDESV (reference sequence). The CDR3 contains 14 residues. The CDR3 DNA follows: TGTGCCAGCAGCTTAGGACAGGGGTTCTATGAGCAGTTCTTC. This gives the protein CASSLGQGFYEQFF.

This clonotype was detected only a few times. The chain links TRBV6-2 or TRBV6-3 to TRBJ2-5, with D tentatively TRBD1 or TRBD2 (6 bases each). V lost 8 bases and J lost 2, with 15 bases in between. The CDR3 contains 14 residues. Germline assignment: CDR1 MNHEY and CDR2 SVGEGT. The CDR3 coding sequence is TGTGCCAGCGGGACCGGGGGCCCTCAAGAGACCCAGTACTTC. Translated: CASGTGGPQETQYF.

The sample holds many counts of this clonotype. The chain couples TRBV28 to TRBJ2-3; no clear D gene. V was clipped by 10 bases and J by 1 base, with 15 bases between them. This CDR3 contains 14 residues. Germline V gives CDR1 MDHEN, CDR2 SYDVKM. CDR3 nucleotides: TGTGCCACCCGAGAGGTCGGTGGCACAGATACGCAGTATTTT. It encodes CATREVGGTDTQYF. Complete variable domain (other parts from reference TRBV28 and TRBJ2-3): DVKVTQSSRYLVKRTGEKVFLECVQDMDHENMFWYRQDPGLGLRLIYFSYDVKMKEKGDIPEGYSVSREKKERFSLILESASTNQTSMYLCATREVGGTDTQYFGPGTRLTVL.

The table lists this clonotype with a few counts. This sequence joins TRBV20-1 and TRBJ1-5; 7 bases are a match to TRBD1. V shed 6 bases and J 4 bases; nucleotides not matched to a gene: 12. Per germline, CDR1 DFQATT and CDR2 SNEGSKA (reference sequence). The CDR3 loop spans 15 amino acids. This chain's CDR3 is CSAIQSRQGNQPQHF. The CDR3 DNA is TGCAGTGCGATACAGTCAAGACAGGGAAATCAGCCCCAGCATTTT.

This clonotype has a count of ten or more. The chain carries TRBV7-9 and TRBJ1-5; 10 bases align to TRBD1. V lost 5 bases to trimming and J lost 0 bases; unmatched junction nucleotides: 16. Germline-derived CDR1 and CDR2 are SEHNR and FQNEAQ (reference sequence). CDR3 size: 20 residues. CDR3 in amino acids: CASSAYDRDRGLPSNQPQHF. The CDR3 bases are TGTGCCAGCAGCGCCTATGACCGGGACAGGGGTCTCCCTAGCAATCAGCCCCAGCATTTT. Filled out from reference TRBV7-9 and TRBJ1-5, the complete variable domain reads DTGVSQNPRHKITKRGQNVTFRCDPISEHNRLYWYRQTLGQGPEFLTYFQNEAQLEKSRLLSDRFSAERPKGSFSTLEIQRTEQGDSAMYLCASSAYDRDRGLPSNQPQHFGDGTRLSIL.

Many counts were recorded for this clonotype. The chain couples TRBV24-1 to TRBJ2-3; 10 nucleotides agree with TRBD1. CDR3 length: 15 amino acids. Germline V gene lookup returns CDR1 KGHDR and CDR2 SFDVKD. Unmatched junction bases numbered 7, after V lost 8 bases and J lost 3 bases. Here the CDR3 DNA reads TGTGCCACCACCGGGACAGGGGAGGGGACAGATACGCAGTATTTT. This encodes CATTGTGEGTDTQYF.

Judged by abundance, this clonotype is medium-sized (0.01 to 0.1%). The rearrangement links TRBV7-2 to TRBJ2-3; D is ambiguous. The length of the CDR3 is 15 residues. Germline V gene data show CDR1 as SGHTA and CDR2 as FQGNSA. Between the trimmed V and J ends, which lost 4 bases and 3 bases, there was a span of 14 bases. In nucleotides, the CDR3 is TGTGCCAGCAGCTCGCAAGGTGGTAAGACAGATACGCAGTATTTT. The encoded protein is CASSSQGGKTDTQYF.

This clonotype appeared many times. DNA for the CDR3: TGCAGTGCAAACCCCCTTCAGGGATCCTACAATGAGCAGTTCTTC. Its protein product is CSANPLQGSYNEQFF. This rearrangement joins TRBV20-1 to TRBJ2-1; D possibly corresponds to TRBD1 (5 bases). From germline, CDR1 is DFQATT and CDR2 SNEGSKA (reference sequence). This CDR3 comprises 15 residues. The ends were cut back, 6 bases at V and 1 base at J, with 16 bases in the middle.

V usage is TRBV12-3 or TRBV12-4 and J usage is TRBJ1-1; TRBD1 might be the D (6 bases). V was clipped by 9 bases and J by 6 bases, with 17 bases between them. The CDR3 length is 13 residues. The CDR3 sequence is CASDNREGPEAFF. The CDR3, as DNA: TGTGCCAGTGACAACAGGGAGGGCCCTGAAGCTTTCTTT.

This clonotype was seen repeatedly, ten times or more. J is TRBJ1-4 and V is TRBV20-1; D is undetermined. Looked up from germline, CDR1 is DFQATT and CDR2 is SNEGSKA (reference sequence). Trimming took off 4 bases at V and 0 bases at J, with 6 bases between the two ends. This CDR3 region has 13 residues. The CDR3 DNA reads as TGCAGTGCTACGATAGCAACTAATGAAAAACTGTTTTTT. Protein: CSATIATNEKLFF.